Listed below are T cell receptor beta chains from one sample, sequenced in a study of T cells in Graves' hyperthyroidism and ophthalmopathy. Each CDR3 protein is one row after TCRdb ran MiXCR on the multiplex PCR reads. Among roughly 500,000 distinct CDR3 sequences listed, approximately 25% were seen once. The sample was blood. The source is a woman aged 25 to 39 with Graves' ophthalmopathy. The CDR3 runs from the conserved cysteine through the conserved F or W. Fields, in order: J gene, CDR3 length, D gene, clone size, V gene, CDR3 protein, CDR3 DNA. A D gene is named only where the DNA matches it firmly. A clone size is listed for some rows: how often the clone was seen (once, few, many), or a class if it is expanded.

J gene: TRBJ1-1
CDR3 length: 12
D gene: -
clone size: many
V gene: TRBV6-1
CDR3 protein: CASLFGYTEAFF
CDR3 DNA: TGTGCCAGCCTTTTTGGGTACACTGAAGCTTTCTTT

J gene: TRBJ1-1
CDR3 length: 14
D gene: TRBD1
clone size: -
V gene: TRBV6-1
CDR3 protein: CASNPGTANTEAFF
CDR3 DNA: TGTGCCAGCAATCCCGGGACAGCGAACACTGAAGCTTTCTTT

J gene: TRBJ1-2
CDR3 length: 15
D gene: -
clone size: many
V gene: TRBV6-2/TRBV6-3
CDR3 protein: CASTTPGRGSYGYTF
CDR3 DNA: TGTGCCAGCACCACTCCCGGCAGGGGAAGTTATGGCTACACCTTC

J gene: TRBJ1-1
CDR3 length: 14
D gene: -
clone size: many
V gene: TRBV9
CDR3 protein: CASSVSEGVPEAFF
CDR3 DNA: TGTGCCAGCAGCGTATCTGAAGGAGTCCCTGAAGCTTTCTTT

J gene: TRBJ2-7
CDR3 length: 16
D gene: TRBD1
clone size: -
V gene: TRBV19
CDR3 protein: CASSFGGTQGAREQYF
CDR3 DNA: TGTGCCAGTAGTTTCGGCGGCACCCAGGGGGCGCGAGAGCAGTACTTC

J gene: TRBJ2-7
CDR3 length: 14
D gene: -
clone size: many
V gene: TRBV30
CDR3 protein: CAWKEEGASYEQYF
CDR3 DNA: TGTGCCTGGAAGGAGGAGGGGGCGTCCTACGAGCAGTACTTC

J gene: TRBJ2-2
CDR3 length: 15
D gene: -
clone size: few
V gene: TRBV29-1
CDR3 protein: CSVAGTPPNTGELFF
CDR3 DNA: TGCAGCGTGGCAGGGACCCCGCCGAACACCGGGGAGCTGTTTTTT

J gene: TRBJ2-5
CDR3 length: 17
D gene: TRBD2
clone size: -
V gene: TRBV11-2
CDR3 protein: CASSTRTSGGAEETQYF
CDR3 DNA: TGTGCCAGCAGCACTAGGACTAGCGGGGGGGCCGAGGAGACCCAGTACTTC

J gene: TRBJ1-2
CDR3 length: 13
D gene: -
clone size: many
V gene: TRBV20-1
CDR3 protein: CSAPVPDWNGYTF
CDR3 DNA: TGCAGTGCTCCCGTACCGGACTGGAATGGCTACACCTTC

J gene: TRBJ2-3
CDR3 length: 15
D gene: -
clone size: -
V gene: TRBV19
CDR3 protein: CASSIGLARTDTQYF
CDR3 DNA: TGTGCCAGTAGTATCGGGCTAGCGCGGACAGATACGCAGTATTTT

J gene: TRBJ2-5
CDR3 length: 14
D gene: -
clone size: many
V gene: TRBV30
CDR3 protein: CAWNRGPDQETQYF
CDR3 DNA: TGTGCCTGGAATCGCGGACCTGACCAAGAGACCCAGTACTTC

J gene: TRBJ1-1
CDR3 length: 16
D gene: TRBD1
clone size: -
V gene: TRBV25-1
CDR3 protein: CASIQTGGAMNAEAFF
CDR3 DNA: TGTGCCAGCATTCAAACAGGGGGCGCGATGAACGCTGAAGCTTTCTTT

J gene: TRBJ1-3
CDR3 length: 14
D gene: TRBD1
clone size: many
V gene: TRBV6-1
CDR3 protein: CATDRGSSGNTIYF
CDR3 DNA: TGTGCCACGGACAGGGGGAGCTCTGGAAACACCATATATTTT

J gene: TRBJ2-7
CDR3 length: 13
D gene: -
clone size: many
V gene: TRBV6-5
CDR3 protein: CASSYDRTYEQYF
CDR3 DNA: TGTGCCAGCAGTTACGACAGGACCTACGAGCAGTACTTC

J gene: TRBJ1-3
CDR3 length: 12
D gene: -
clone size: -
V gene: TRBV30
CDR3 protein: CAWSVWENTIYF
CDR3 DNA: TGTGCCTGGAGTGTATGGGAAAACACCATATATTTT

J gene: TRBJ1-1
CDR3 length: 12
D gene: -
clone size: few
V gene: TRBV2
CDR3 protein: CASRPDGPEAFF
CDR3 DNA: TGTGCCAGCAGGCCGGACGGCCCTGAAGCTTTCTTT

J gene: TRBJ1-2
CDR3 length: 14
D gene: -
clone size: many
V gene: TRBV12-3/TRBV12-4
CDR3 protein: CASSLGRETAGYTF
CDR3 DNA: TGTGCCAGCAGCTTAGGACGGGAGACTGCCGGCTACACCTTC

J gene: TRBJ2-5
CDR3 length: 16
D gene: TRBD2
clone size: few
V gene: TRBV7-2
CDR3 protein: CASSPTLAGALGTQYF
CDR3 DNA: TGTGCCAGCAGCCCGACACTAGCGGGGGCCCTCGGGACCCAGTACTTC

J gene: TRBJ2-2
CDR3 length: 14
D gene: -
clone size: many
V gene: TRBV20-1
CDR3 protein: CSARWTKNTGELFF
CDR3 DNA: TGCAGTGCTAGGTGGACTAAAAACACCGGGGAGCTGTTTTTT

J gene: TRBJ1-2
CDR3 length: 14
D gene: -
clone size: many
V gene: TRBV27
CDR3 protein: CASSPPPGGYGYTF
CDR3 DNA: TGTGCCAGCAGTCCACCCCCGGGCGGCTATGGCTACACCTTC

J gene: TRBJ1-5
CDR3 length: 15
D gene: -
clone size: many
V gene: TRBV27
CDR3 protein: CASSSLIGQNQPQHF
CDR3 DNA: TGTGCCAGCAGTTCACTCATAGGACAGAATCAGCCCCAGCATTTT

J gene: TRBJ1-1
CDR3 length: 16
D gene: -
clone size: many
V gene: TRBV28
CDR3 protein: CASSLWTGVVNTEAFF
CDR3 DNA: TGTGCCAGCAGTTTATGGACAGGTGTAGTGAACACTGAAGCTTTCTTT

J gene: TRBJ1-5
CDR3 length: 17
D gene: -
clone size: -
V gene: TRBV6-2/TRBV6-3
CDR3 protein: CASSFSPYRDGDQPQHF
CDR3 DNA: TGTGCCAGCAGTTTTTCTCCCTACCGGGACGGAGATCAGCCCCAGCATTTT

J gene: TRBJ1-5
CDR3 length: 14
D gene: TRBD1
clone size: -
V gene: TRBV30
CDR3 protein: CAWSTDRGLGAQHF
CDR3 DNA: TGTGCCTGGAGTACGGACAGGGGGCTCGGGGCCCAGCATTTT

J gene: TRBJ2-2
CDR3 length: 14
D gene: -
clone size: -
V gene: TRBV5-5
CDR3 protein: CASSPRGRTGELFF
CDR3 DNA: TGTGCCAGCAGCCCCAGGGGAAGGACCGGGGAGCTGTTTTTT

J gene: TRBJ1-2
CDR3 length: 15
D gene: -
clone size: many
V gene: TRBV27
CDR3 protein: CASSLNARGPYGYTF
CDR3 DNA: TGTGCCAGCAGTTTGAATGCCAGGGGCCCCTATGGCTACACCTTC

J gene: TRBJ1-1
CDR3 length: 15
D gene: TRBD1
clone size: -
V gene: TRBV6-2/TRBV6-3
CDR3 protein: CASREAGGSNTEAFF
CDR3 DNA: TGTGCCAGTCGTGAGGCAGGGGGTTCGAACACTGAAGCTTTCTTT

J gene: TRBJ1-1
CDR3 length: 11
D gene: -
clone size: many
V gene: TRBV29-1
CDR3 protein: CSVRTFTEAFF
CDR3 DNA: TGCAGCGTTCGGACCTTCACTGAAGCTTTCTTT

J gene: TRBJ2-7
CDR3 length: 15
D gene: -
clone size: many
V gene: TRBV9
CDR3 protein: CASSVADGRSYEQYF
CDR3 DNA: TGTGCCAGCAGCGTAGCTGATGGGCGTTCCTACGAGCAGTACTTC

J gene: TRBJ2-3
CDR3 length: 14
D gene: -
clone size: many
V gene: TRBV2
CDR3 protein: CASNSSESTDTQYF
CDR3 DNA: TGTGCCAGCAACTCTAGCGAGAGCACAGATACGCAGTATTTT

J gene: TRBJ1-2
CDR3 length: 12
D gene: -
clone size: many
V gene: TRBV5-1
CDR3 protein: CASSLGDEGYTF
CDR3 DNA: TGCGCCAGCAGCTTGGGGGACGAGGGCTACACCTTC

J gene: TRBJ2-7
CDR3 length: 16
D gene: TRBD2
clone size: few
V gene: TRBV28
CDR3 protein: CASSFSGLAGSYEQYF
CDR3 DNA: TGTGCCAGCAGTTTCTCTGGACTAGCGGGTTCCTACGAGCAGTACTTC

J gene: TRBJ2-2
CDR3 length: 15
D gene: -
clone size: few
V gene: TRBV11-2
CDR3 protein: CASSPTRSNTGELFF
CDR3 DNA: TGTGCCAGCAGCCCAACTCGGAGCAACACCGGGGAGCTGTTTTTT

J gene: TRBJ2-5
CDR3 length: 20
D gene: -
clone size: many
V gene: TRBV7-2
CDR3 protein: CASSLALPFGAGRIWETQYF
CDR3 DNA: TGTGCCAGCAGCTTAGCGCTCCCCTTCGGGGCAGGGAGAATATGGGAGACCCAGTACTTC

J gene: TRBJ1-2
CDR3 length: 14
D gene: TRBD1
clone size: many
V gene: TRBV7-2
CDR3 protein: CASSPSGDSYGYTF
CDR3 DNA: TGTGCCAGCAGCCCTAGCGGGGACAGCTATGGCTACACCTTC

J gene: TRBJ1-5
CDR3 length: 16
D gene: -
clone size: few
V gene: TRBV6-2/TRBV6-3
CDR3 protein: CASSSGTPTSNQPQHF
CDR3 DNA: TGTGCCAGCAGCTCCGGGACACCAACTAGCAATCAGCCCCAGCATTTT

J gene: TRBJ1-1
CDR3 length: 16
D gene: -
clone size: few
V gene: TRBV27
CDR3 protein: CASSPLLGQANTEAFF
CDR3 DNA: TGTGCCAGCAGTCCCCTTCTCGGGCAGGCTAACACTGAAGCTTTCTTT

J gene: TRBJ2-7
CDR3 length: 12
D gene: TRBD1
clone size: many
V gene: TRBV2
CDR3 protein: CANGDSSYEQYF
CDR3 DNA: TGTGCCAACGGGGACAGCAGTTACGAGCAGTACTTC

J gene: TRBJ1-1
CDR3 length: 15
D gene: TRBD1
clone size: many
V gene: TRBV9
CDR3 protein: CASSPQGQVNTEAFF
CDR3 DNA: TGTGCCAGCAGCCCTCAAGGACAGGTGAACACTGAAGCTTTCTTT

J gene: TRBJ2-7
CDR3 length: 15
D gene: TRBD2
clone size: -
V gene: TRBV4-3
CDR3 protein: CASSQGGGSSYEQYF
CDR3 DNA: TGCGCCAGCAGCCAAGGGGGGGGAAGCTCCTACGAGCAGTACTTC

J gene: TRBJ2-7
CDR3 length: 14
D gene: -
clone size: few
V gene: TRBV7-9
CDR3 protein: CASSPRGGDDEQYF
CDR3 DNA: TGTGCCAGCAGCCCCAGGGGGGGTGACGACGAGCAGTACTTC

J gene: TRBJ2-3
CDR3 length: 19
D gene: TRBD1
clone size: many
V gene: TRBV7-2
CDR3 protein: CASSIWGQGALFSTDTQYF
CDR3 DNA: TGTGCCAGCAGCATCTGGGGACAGGGGGCACTTTTTAGCACAGATACGCAGTATTTT

J gene: TRBJ1-3
CDR3 length: 17
D gene: -
clone size: many
V gene: TRBV6-5
CDR3 protein: CASSYSRAYLSGNTIYF
CDR3 DNA: TGTGCCAGCAGTTACTCTCGGGCGTATCTCTCTGGAAACACCATATATTTT

J gene: TRBJ1-3
CDR3 length: 14
D gene: -
clone size: many
V gene: TRBV30
CDR3 protein: CAWSVGGFGNTIYF
CDR3 DNA: TGTGCCTGGAGTGTAGGGGGTTTTGGAAACACCATATATTTT

J gene: TRBJ1-2
CDR3 length: 18
D gene: -
clone size: -
V gene: TRBV5-1
CDR3 protein: CASSWGPPRFPVDYGYTF
CDR3 DNA: TGCGCCAGCAGCTGGGGGCCACCAAGGTTCCCCGTAGACTATGGCTACACCTTC

J gene: TRBJ1-2
CDR3 length: 15
D gene: -
clone size: few
V gene: TRBV10-3
CDR3 protein: CAISESTRGLDGYTF
CDR3 DNA: TGTGCCATCAGTGAGTCGACCCGGGGGCTGGATGGCTACACCTTC

J gene: TRBJ1-1
CDR3 length: 14
D gene: -
clone size: many
V gene: TRBV5-1
CDR3 protein: CASSLTAENTEAFF
CDR3 DNA: TGCGCCAGCAGCTTGACGGCAGAGAACACTGAAGCTTTCTTT

J gene: TRBJ2-5
CDR3 length: 16
D gene: TRBD1
clone size: -
V gene: TRBV7-2
CDR3 protein: CASSLETGGQGETQYF
CDR3 DNA: TGTGCCAGCAGCTTAGAGACAGGGGGCCAAGGAGAGACCCAGTACTTC

J gene: TRBJ2-7
CDR3 length: 15
D gene: TRBD1
clone size: -
V gene: TRBV9
CDR3 protein: CASSAQGFSSYEQYF
CDR3 DNA: TGTGCCAGCAGCGCACAGGGGTTCAGCTCCTACGAGCAGTACTTC

J gene: TRBJ1-1
CDR3 length: 13
D gene: -
clone size: many
V gene: TRBV7-9
CDR3 protein: CASSFDGNTEAFF
CDR3 DNA: TGTGCCAGCAGCTTCGACGGGAACACTGAAGCTTTCTTT

J gene: TRBJ1-1
CDR3 length: 13
D gene: -
clone size: many
V gene: TRBV7-2
CDR3 protein: CASRPQANTEAFF
CDR3 DNA: TGTGCCAGCAGACCACAGGCTAACACTGAAGCTTTCTTT

J gene: TRBJ2-7
CDR3 length: 14
D gene: TRBD1
clone size: many
V gene: TRBV28
CDR3 protein: CAGTYRDRMYEQYF
CDR3 DNA: TGTGCCGGAACCTACCGGGACAGGATGTACGAGCAGTACTTC

J gene: TRBJ1-1
CDR3 length: 17
D gene: -
clone size: few
V gene: TRBV4-2
CDR3 protein: CASSQDWGGQGNTEAFF
CDR3 DNA: TGTGCCAGCAGCCAAGATTGGGGGGGCCAGGGGAACACTGAAGCTTTCTTT

J gene: TRBJ2-7
CDR3 length: 13
D gene: -
clone size: many
V gene: TRBV6-1
CDR3 protein: CASNHRGSSEQYF
CDR3 DNA: TGTGCCAGCAATCATAGAGGTAGTAGCGAGCAGTACTTC

J gene: TRBJ2-2
CDR3 length: 16
D gene: TRBD2
clone size: many
V gene: TRBV6-1
CDR3 protein: CASSQTSGGYTGELFF
CDR3 DNA: TGTGCCAGCAGTCAGACTAGCGGGGGTTACACCGGGGAGCTGTTTTTT

J gene: TRBJ2-7
CDR3 length: 10
D gene: -
clone size: -
V gene: TRBV28
CDR3 protein: CATGEHEQYF
CDR3 DNA: TGTGCCACCGGGGAACACGAGCAGTACTTC

J gene: TRBJ2-7
CDR3 length: 16
D gene: TRBD2
clone size: few
V gene: TRBV6-1
CDR3 protein: CASNTRLGLGSFEQYF
CDR3 DNA: TGTGCCAGCAACACTCGTCTGGGACTAGGTTCGTTCGAGCAGTACTTC

J gene: TRBJ2-7
CDR3 length: 13
D gene: -
clone size: -
V gene: TRBV7-8
CDR3 protein: CASSSLGSGEQYF
CDR3 DNA: TGTGCCAGCAGCTCACTAGGCAGTGGCGAGCAGTACTTC